This TCR beta chain stems from a study of T cell responses to AZD1222 COVID-19 vaccine. Study results and caveats: Across spike, vaccine-associated CD4 TCRs were found, dominant at 160-218 and 743-854. Only a handful of individuals given AZD1222 were seropositive at baseline. White British donors predominated, females outnumbered males, and clonal diversity was possibly underestimated.

There are 16 residues in the CDR3. With 3 bases clipped from V and 4 bases from J, the junction kept 9 bases outside the gene matches. The germline V gene has CDR1 SGHTA and CDR2 FQGNSA. Here immunoSEQ multiplex PCR was the method, and the copy in TCRdb shows in-frame clones only, minus some. The data hold 100,000 to 120,000 clones, with about 95% observed a single time. On this clone: Its antigen is unknown.

V is TRBV7-2 and J is TRBJ1-1, with 9 positions matching TRBD1. Sequencing used peripheral blood, obtained 28 days after the second AZD1222 dose. This TCR was sampled from an adult who received the AZD1222 COVID-19 vaccine. CDR3 amino acids: CASSLWGQGWGTEAFF. The CDR3 DNA follows: TGTGCCAGCAGCTTGTGGGGACAGGGATGGGGCACTGAAGCTTTCTTT.